This T cell receptor (beta chain) was observed in a study of blood T cell repertoires in COVID-19. With 3 bases clipped from V and 7 bases from J, the junction kept 1 base outside the gene matches. This CDR3 spans 13 amino acids. Germline CDR1 reads SQVTM; CDR2 reads ANQGSEA. This clone was observed once. Only in-frame clones appear in the TCRdb table, and some are missing; sequencing was by immunoSEQ multiplex PCR. There are about 440,000 clones in the sample; about 90% occur only once, and approximately 0.65% lies in the top ten. The chain employs TRBV29-1 and TRBJ2-1, with 12 bases identical to TRBD2. This receptor was identified in a man aged 18 to 35 who had recovered from COVID-19. Source material: PBMCs or T cells enriched from blood (not recorded which). CDR3 nucleotide sequence: TGCAGCGTTGAGCTAGCGGGAGGGAATGAGCAGTTCTTC. Translated, it gives CSVELAGGNEQFF.